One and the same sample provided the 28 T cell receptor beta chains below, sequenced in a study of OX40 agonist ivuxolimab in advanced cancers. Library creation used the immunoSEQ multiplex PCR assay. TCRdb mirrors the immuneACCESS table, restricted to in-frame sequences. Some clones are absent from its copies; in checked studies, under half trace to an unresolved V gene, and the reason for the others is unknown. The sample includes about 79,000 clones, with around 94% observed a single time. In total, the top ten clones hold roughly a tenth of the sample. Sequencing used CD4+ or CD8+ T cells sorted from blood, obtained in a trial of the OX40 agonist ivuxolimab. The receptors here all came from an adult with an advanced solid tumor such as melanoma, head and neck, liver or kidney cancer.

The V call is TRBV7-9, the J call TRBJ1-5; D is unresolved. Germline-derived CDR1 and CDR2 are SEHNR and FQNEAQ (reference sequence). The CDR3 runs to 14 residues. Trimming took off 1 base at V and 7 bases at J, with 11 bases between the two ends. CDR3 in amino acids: CASSLEGYGQPQHF. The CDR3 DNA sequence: TGTGCCAGCAGCTTAGAAGGGTACGGCCAGCCCCAGCATTTT.

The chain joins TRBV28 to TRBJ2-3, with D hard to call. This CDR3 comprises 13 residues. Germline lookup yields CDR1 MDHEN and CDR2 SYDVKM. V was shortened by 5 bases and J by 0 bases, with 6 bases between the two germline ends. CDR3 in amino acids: CASSRSSTDTQYF. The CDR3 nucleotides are TGTGCCAGCAGTCGGTCTAGCACAGATACGCAGTATTTT.

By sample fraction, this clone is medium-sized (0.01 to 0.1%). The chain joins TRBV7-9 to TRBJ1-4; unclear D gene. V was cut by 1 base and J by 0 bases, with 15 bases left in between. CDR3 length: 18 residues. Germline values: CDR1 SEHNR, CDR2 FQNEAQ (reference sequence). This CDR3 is CASSLVVWNPATNEKLFF. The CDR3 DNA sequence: TGTGCCAGCAGCTTAGTCGTCTGGAATCCTGCAACTAATGAAAAACTGTTTTTT.

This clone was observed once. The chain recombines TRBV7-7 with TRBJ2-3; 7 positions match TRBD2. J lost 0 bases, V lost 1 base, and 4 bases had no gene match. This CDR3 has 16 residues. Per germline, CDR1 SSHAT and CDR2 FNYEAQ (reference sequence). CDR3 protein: CASSLGAGPSTDTQYF. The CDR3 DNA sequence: TGTGCCAGCAGCTTAGGAGCGGGGCCTAGCACAGATACGCAGTATTTT. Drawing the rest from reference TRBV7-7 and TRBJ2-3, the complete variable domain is GAGVSQSPRYKVTKRGQDVTLRCDPISSHATLYWYQQALGQGPEFLTYFNYEAQPDKSGLPSDRFSAERPEGSISTLTIQRTEQRDSAMYRCASSLGAGPSTDTQYFGPGTRLTVL.

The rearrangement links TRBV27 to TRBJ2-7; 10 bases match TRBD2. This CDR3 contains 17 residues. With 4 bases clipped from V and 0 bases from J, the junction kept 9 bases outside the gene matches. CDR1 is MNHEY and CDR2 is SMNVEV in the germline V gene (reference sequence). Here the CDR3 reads CASSSTPTSGYSYEQYF. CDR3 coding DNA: TGTGCCAGCAGTTCCACCCCGACTAGCGGGTACTCCTACGAGCAGTACTTC.

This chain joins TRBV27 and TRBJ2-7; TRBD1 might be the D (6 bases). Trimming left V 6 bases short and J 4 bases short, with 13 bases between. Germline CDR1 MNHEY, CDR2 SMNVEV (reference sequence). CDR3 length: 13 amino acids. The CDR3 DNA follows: TGTGCCAGCAGGTACAGGGCGACGTACGAGCAGTACTTC. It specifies CASRYRATYEQYF.

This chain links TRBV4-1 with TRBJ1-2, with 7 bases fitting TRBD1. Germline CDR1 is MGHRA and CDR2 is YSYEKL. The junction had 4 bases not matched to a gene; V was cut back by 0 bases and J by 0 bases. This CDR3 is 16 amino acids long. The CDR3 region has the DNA TGCGCCAGCAGCCAAGATACGACAGGGACTAACTATGGCTACACCTTC. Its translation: CASSQDTTGTNYGYTF.

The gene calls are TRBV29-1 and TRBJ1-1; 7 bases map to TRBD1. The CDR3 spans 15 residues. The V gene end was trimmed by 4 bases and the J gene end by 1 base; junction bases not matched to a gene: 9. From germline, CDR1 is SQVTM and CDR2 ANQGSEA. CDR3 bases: TGCAGCGTTGGCCCAACAGGGGCGAGGAACACTGAAGCTTTCTTT. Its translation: CSVGPTGARNTEAFF.

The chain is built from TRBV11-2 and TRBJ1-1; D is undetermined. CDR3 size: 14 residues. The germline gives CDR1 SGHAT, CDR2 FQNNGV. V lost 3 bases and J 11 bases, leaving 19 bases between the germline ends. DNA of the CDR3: TGTGCCAGCAGCTTTGGGCCACGAGGGTGGGCTGCTTTCTTT. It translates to CASSFGPRGWAAFF.

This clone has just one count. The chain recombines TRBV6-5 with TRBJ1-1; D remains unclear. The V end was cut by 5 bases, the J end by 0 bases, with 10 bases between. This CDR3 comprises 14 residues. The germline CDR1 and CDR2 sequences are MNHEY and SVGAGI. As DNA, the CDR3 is TGTGCCAGCAGTGCCGGGTCCTTGAACACTGAAGCTTTCTTT. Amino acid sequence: CASSAGSLNTEAFF.

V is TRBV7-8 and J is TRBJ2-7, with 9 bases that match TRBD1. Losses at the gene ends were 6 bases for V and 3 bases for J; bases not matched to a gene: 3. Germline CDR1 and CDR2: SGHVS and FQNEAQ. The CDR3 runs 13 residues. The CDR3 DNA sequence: TGTGCCAGCAGTCAGGACAGGGGCTACGAGCAGTACTTC. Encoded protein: CASSQDRGYEQYF.

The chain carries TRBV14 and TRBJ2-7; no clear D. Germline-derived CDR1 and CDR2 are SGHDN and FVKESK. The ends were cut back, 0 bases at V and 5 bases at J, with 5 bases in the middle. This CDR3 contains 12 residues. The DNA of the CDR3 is TGTGCCAGCAGCCAAGAAATCGACGAGCAGTACTTC. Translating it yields CASSQEIDEQYF.

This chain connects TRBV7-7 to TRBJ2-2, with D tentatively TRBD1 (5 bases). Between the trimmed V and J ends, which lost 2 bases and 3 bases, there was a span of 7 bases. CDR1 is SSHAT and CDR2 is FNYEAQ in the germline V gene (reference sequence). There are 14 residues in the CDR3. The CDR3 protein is CASSLTGDTGELFF. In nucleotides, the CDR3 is TGTGCCAGCAGCTTAACAGGAGACACCGGGGAGCTGTTTTTT.

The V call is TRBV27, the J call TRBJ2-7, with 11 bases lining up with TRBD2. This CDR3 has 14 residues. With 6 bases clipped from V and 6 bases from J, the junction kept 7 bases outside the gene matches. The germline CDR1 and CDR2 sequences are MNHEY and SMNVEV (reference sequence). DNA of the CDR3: TGTGCCAGCAGCATAGCGGGGGGGCTGGGCGAGCAGTACTTC. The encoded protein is CASSIAGGLGEQYF.

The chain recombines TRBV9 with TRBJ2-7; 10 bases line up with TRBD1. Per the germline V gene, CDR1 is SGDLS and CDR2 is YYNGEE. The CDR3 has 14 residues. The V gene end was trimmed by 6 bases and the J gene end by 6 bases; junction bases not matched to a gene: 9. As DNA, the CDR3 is TGTGCCAGCACCCCAGGGACAGGGGCCTTCGAGCAGTACTTC. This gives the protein CASTPGTGAFEQYF.

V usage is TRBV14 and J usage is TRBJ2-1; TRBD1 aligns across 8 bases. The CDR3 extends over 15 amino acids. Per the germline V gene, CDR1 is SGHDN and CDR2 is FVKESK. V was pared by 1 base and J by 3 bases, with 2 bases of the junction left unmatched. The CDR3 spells CASSQGGQVYNEQFF. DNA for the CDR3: TGTGCCAGCAGCCAAGGGGGACAGGTCTACAATGAGCAGTTCTTC.

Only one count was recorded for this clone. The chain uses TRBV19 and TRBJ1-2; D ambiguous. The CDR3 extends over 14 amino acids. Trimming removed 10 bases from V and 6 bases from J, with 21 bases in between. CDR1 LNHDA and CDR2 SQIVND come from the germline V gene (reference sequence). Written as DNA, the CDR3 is TGTGCCACGAATCCGGGTCCTATCTTCGATGGCTACACCTTC. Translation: CATNPGPIFDGYTF. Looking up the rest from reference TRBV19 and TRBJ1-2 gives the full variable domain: DGGITQSPKYLFRKEGQNVTLSCEQNLNHDAMYWYRQDPGQGLRLIYYSQIVNDFQKGDIAEGYSVSREKKESFPLTVTSAQKNPTAFYLCATNPGPIFDGYTFGSGTRLTVV.

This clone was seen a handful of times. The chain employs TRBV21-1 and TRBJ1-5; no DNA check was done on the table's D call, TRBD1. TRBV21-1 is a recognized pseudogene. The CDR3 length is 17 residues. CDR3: CASSRYLGQGHNQPQHF. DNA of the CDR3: TGTGCCAGCAGCCGTTACCTTGGACAGGGTCACAATCAGCCCCAGCATTTT.

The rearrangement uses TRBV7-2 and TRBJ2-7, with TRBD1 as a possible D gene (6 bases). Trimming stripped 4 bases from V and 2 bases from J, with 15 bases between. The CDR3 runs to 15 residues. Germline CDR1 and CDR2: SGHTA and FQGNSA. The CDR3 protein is CASSWFSGETYEQYF. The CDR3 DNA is TGTGCCAGCAGCTGGTTCTCAGGGGAGACCTACGAGCAGTACTTC.

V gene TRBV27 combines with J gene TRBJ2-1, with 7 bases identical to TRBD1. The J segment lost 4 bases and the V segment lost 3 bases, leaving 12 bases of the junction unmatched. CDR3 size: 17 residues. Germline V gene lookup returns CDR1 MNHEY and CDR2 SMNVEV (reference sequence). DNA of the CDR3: TGTGCCAGCAGTTTGGCCTCGGGACAGATATTGTACAATGAGCAGTTCTTC. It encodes CASSLASGQILYNEQFF.

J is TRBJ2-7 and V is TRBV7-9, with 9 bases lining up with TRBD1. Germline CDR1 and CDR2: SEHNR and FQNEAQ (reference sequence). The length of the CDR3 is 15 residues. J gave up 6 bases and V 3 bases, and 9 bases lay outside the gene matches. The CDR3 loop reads CASSFPGQGIVEQYF. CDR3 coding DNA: TGTGCCAGCAGCTTCCCCGGACAGGGGATAGTCGAGCAGTACTTC.

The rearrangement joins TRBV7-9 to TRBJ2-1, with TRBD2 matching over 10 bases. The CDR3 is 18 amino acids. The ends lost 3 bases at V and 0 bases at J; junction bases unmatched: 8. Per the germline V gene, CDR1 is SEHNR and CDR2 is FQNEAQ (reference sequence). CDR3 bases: TGTGCCAGCAGCTTGCGAACCAGCGGGGGGGCCTCCTACAATGAGCAGTTCTTC. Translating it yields CASSLRTSGGASYNEQFF.

The CDR3 nucleotides are TGTGCCAGCAGTTTGCGCGGGGGTGAGACCCAGTACTTC. Translation gives CASSLRGGETQYF. The gene calls are TRBV28 and TRBJ2-5; 7 bases fit TRBD2. The J segment lost 5 bases and the V segment lost 3 bases, leaving 3 bases of the junction unmatched. The germline V gene has CDR1 MDHEN and CDR2 SYDVKM. The CDR3 extends over 13 amino acids. Looking up the rest from reference TRBV28 and TRBJ2-5 gives the full variable domain: DVKVTQSSRYLVKRTGEKVFLECVQDMDHENMFWYRQDPGLGLRLIYFSYDVKMKEKGDIPEGYSVSREKKERFSLILESASTNQTSMYLCASSLRGGETQYFGPGTRLLVL.

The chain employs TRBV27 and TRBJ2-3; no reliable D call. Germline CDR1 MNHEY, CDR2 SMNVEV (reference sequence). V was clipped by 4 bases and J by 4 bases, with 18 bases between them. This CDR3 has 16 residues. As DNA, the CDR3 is TGTGCCAGCAGTTCGAGTGTGCTGGATTGGGCAGATACGCAGTATTTT. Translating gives CASSSSVLDWADTQYF.

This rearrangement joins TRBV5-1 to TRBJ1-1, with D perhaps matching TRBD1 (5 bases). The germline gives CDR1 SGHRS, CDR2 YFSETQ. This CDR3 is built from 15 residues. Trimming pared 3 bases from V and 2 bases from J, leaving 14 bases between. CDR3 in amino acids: CASSSQQERNTEAFF. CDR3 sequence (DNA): TGCGCCAGCAGCTCCCAACAGGAGAGAAACACTGAAGCTTTCTTT.

In DNA, the CDR3 is TGCGCCAGCAGCCAAGAAAGGAGCGAGCAGTTCTTC. Its protein is CASSQERSEQFF. The chain links TRBV4-1 to TRBJ2-1; no reliable D call. Germline CDR1 MGHRA, CDR2 YSYEKL. V lost 0 bases, J lost 10 bases, and 7 bases lay in between. The CDR3 runs to 12 residues.

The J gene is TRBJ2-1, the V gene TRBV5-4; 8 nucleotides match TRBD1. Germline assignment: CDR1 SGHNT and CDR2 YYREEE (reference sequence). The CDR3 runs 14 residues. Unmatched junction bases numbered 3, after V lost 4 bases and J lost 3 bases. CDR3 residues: CASSVGQGYNEQFF. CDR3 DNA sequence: TGTGCCAGCAGCGTTGGACAGGGCTACAATGAGCAGTTCTTC. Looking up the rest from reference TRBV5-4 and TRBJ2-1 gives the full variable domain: ETGVTQSPTHLIKTRGQQVTLRCSSQSGHNTVSWYQQALGQGPQFIFQYYREEENGRGNFPPRFSGLQFPNYSSELNVNALELDDSALYLCASSVGQGYNEQFFGPGTRLTVL.

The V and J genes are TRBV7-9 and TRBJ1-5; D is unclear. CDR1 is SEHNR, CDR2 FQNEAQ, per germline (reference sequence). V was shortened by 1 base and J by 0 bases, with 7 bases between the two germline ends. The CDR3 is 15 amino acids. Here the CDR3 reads CASSLEGNSNQPQHF. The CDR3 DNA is TGTGCCAGCAGCTTAGAGGGTAATAGCAATCAGCCCCAGCATTTT.